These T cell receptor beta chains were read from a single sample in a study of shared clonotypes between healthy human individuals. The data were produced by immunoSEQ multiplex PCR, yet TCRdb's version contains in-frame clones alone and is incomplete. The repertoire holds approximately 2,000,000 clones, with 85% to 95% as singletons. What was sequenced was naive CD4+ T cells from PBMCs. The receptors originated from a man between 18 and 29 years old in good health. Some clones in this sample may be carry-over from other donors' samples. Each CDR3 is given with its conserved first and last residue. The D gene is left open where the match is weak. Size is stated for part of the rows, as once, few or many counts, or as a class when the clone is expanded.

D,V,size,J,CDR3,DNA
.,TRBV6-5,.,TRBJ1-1,CASSYAGQVRNTEAFF,TGTGCCAGCAGTTATGCCGGGCAGGTGAGAAACACTGAAGCTTTCTTT
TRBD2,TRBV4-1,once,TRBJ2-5,CASSLGGMGTQYF,TGCGCCAGCAGCCTCGGGGGGATGGGGACCCAGTACTTC
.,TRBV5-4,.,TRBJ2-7,CASSPAGGLIYEQYF,TGTGCCAGCAGCCCTGCGGGCGGACTAATCTACGAGCAGTACTTC
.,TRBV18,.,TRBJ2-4,CASSPGQGTNIQYF,TGTGCCAGCTCACCCGGGCAGGGCACAAACATTCAGTACTTC
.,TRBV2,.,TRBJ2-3,CASSESARTDTQYF,TGTGCCAGCAGTGAAAGCGCGAGGACAGATACGCAGTATTTT
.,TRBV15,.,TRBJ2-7,CATSSPGTVTYEQYF,TGTGCCACCAGCAGCCCCGGGACCGTCACCTACGAGCAGTACTTC
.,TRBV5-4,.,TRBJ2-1,CASSLAEASKGNNEQFF,TGTGCCAGCAGCTTGGCGGAAGCGTCCAAAGGAAACAATGAGCAGTTCTTC
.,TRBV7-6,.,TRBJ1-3,CASSPGGYTIYF,TGTGCCAGCAGCCCCGGAGGTTACACCATATATTTT
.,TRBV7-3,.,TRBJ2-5,CASSLIGVETQYF,TGTGCCAGCAGCTTAATCGGGGTAGAGACCCAGTACTTC
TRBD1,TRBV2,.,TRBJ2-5,CASSVGQEETQYF,TGTGCCAGCAGTGTGGGACAGGAAGAGACCCAGTACTTC
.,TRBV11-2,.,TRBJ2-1,CASSFHNEQFF,TGTGCCAGCAGCTTCCACAATGAGCAGTTCTTC
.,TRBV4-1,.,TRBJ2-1,CASSQGGLSFYNEQFF,TGCGCCAGCAGCCAAGGAGGACTCTCCTTCTACAATGAGCAGTTCTTC
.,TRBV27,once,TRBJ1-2,CASSPTPYRVRSGYTF,TGTGCCAGCAGTCCCACCCCGTATCGAGTTCGTTCGGGCTACACCTTC
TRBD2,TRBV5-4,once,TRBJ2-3,CASSLAPRLAGTSTDTQYF,TGTGCCAGCAGCTTGGCGCCTAGACTAGCGGGAACAAGCACAGATACGCAGTATTTT
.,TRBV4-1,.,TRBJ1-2,CASSQADGKANYGYTF,TGCGCCAGCAGCCAAGCGGACGGGAAGGCGAACTATGGCTACACCTTC
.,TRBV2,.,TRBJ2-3,CASRASGTPVYF,TGTGCCAGCAGGGCATCCGGGACCCCCGTGTATTTT
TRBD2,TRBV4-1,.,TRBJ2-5,CASSQDRASGTQETQYF,TGCGCCAGCAGCCAAGATCGGGCTAGCGGCACCCAAGAGACCCAGTACTTC
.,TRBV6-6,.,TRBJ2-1,CASRAQRGNYNEQFF,TGTGCCAGCCGCGCCCAACGGGGGAACTACAATGAGCAGTTCTTC
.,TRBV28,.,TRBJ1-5,CASSRSGAYQPQHF,TGTGCCAGCAGTCGCTCGGGGGCGTATCAGCCCCAGCATTTT
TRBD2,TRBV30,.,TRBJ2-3,CAWSLGLAELQYF,TGTGCCTGGAGCCTAGGACTAGCGGAGCTGCAGTATTTT
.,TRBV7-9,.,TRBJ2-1,CASSLVSAFPFF,TGTGCCAGCAGCTTGGTTTCGGCATTCCCGTTCTTC
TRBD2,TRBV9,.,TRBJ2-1,CASSGATSGAYNEQFF,TGTGCCAGCAGCGGGGCGACTAGCGGAGCCTACAATGAGCAGTTCTTC
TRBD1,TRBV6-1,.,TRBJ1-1,CASSPPGQGSTEAFF,TGTGCCAGCAGCCCCCCAGGACAGGGTTCCACTGAAGCTTTCTTT
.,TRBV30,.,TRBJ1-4,CAWLVQGKLFF,TGTGCCTGGCTCGTCCAAGGAAAACTGTTTTTT
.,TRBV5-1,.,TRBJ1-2,CASSLVAGAGYGYTF,TGCGCCAGCAGCTTGGTGGCAGGGGCAGGCTATGGCTACACCTTC